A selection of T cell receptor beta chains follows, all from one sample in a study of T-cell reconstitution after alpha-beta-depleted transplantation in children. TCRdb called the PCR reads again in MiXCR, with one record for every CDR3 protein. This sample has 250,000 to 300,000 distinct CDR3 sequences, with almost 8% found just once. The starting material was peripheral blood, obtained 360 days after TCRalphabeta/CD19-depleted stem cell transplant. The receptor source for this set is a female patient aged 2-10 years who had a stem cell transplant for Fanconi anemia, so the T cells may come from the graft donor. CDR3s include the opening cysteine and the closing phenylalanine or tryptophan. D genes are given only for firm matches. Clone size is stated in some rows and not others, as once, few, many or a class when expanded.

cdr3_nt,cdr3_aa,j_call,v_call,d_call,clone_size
TGCAGCGTTCTCTCCGATACGCAGTATTTT,CSVLSDTQYF,TRBJ2-3,TRBV29-1,-,many
TGTGCCAGCAGCTTTTGGCGGGGGGCCACAGATACGCAGTATTTT,CASSFWRGATDTQYF,TRBJ2-3,TRBV7-2,TRBD2,-
TGCGCCAGCAGCCAAGATGACAGGGAAGGAGTCGAGCAGTACTTC,CASSQDDREGVEQYF,TRBJ2-7,TRBV4-1,TRBD1,-
TGCGCCAGCAGCTTGGGAGGGACTACCTCCTACAATGAGCAGTTCTTC,CASSLGGTTSYNEQFF,TRBJ2-1,TRBV5-1,TRBD2,many
TGTGCCACCAGCAGAGATCGGGGACAACCTTCTGGGGCCAACGTCCTGACTTTC,CATSRDRGQPSGANVLTF,TRBJ2-6,TRBV15,-,-
TGTGCCAGCAGCCATGGCCAGGGGAGGAGTGGCTACACCTTC,CASSHGQGRSGYTF,TRBJ1-2,TRBV6-2/TRBV6-3,-,-
TGTGCCATCAGTGGTGGAAGCACAGATACGCAGTATTTT,CAISGGSTDTQYF,TRBJ2-3,TRBV10-3,-,many
TGCGCCAGCAGTGGGGAGGCTGGAAACACCATATATTTT,CASSGEAGNTIYF,TRBJ1-3,TRBV5-1,-,few
TGTGCCAGCAGCTTTGTGGTAGGGGTCCCCCGGCCCGGGGAGCTGTTTTTT,CASSFVVGVPRPGELFF,TRBJ2-2,TRBV5-6,-,many
TGTGCCAGCAGCTTCGGGCAGGAGTATGGCTACACCTTC,CASSFGQEYGYTF,TRBJ1-2,TRBV7-3,-,few
TGTGCCAGCAGCTCGACAGGGATCTACGAGCAGTACTTC,CASSSTGIYEQYF,TRBJ2-7,TRBV7-9,TRBD1,many
TGCGCCAGCCTGGGGACCGACTACAAGGGGGGAAACTATGGCTACACCTTC,CASLGTDYKGGNYGYTF,TRBJ1-2,TRBV10-2,-,-
TGCAGTGCTAGCGGTTGGGGTAGGCCCTACGAGCAGTACTTC,CSASGWGRPYEQYF,TRBJ2-7,TRBV20-1,-,-
TGTGCCAGCAGCTTGATGAACAATGAGCAGTTCTTC,CASSLMNNEQFF,TRBJ2-1,TRBV11-3,-,-
TGTGCCAGCAGTTTTCATGAGCAGTACTTC,CASSFHEQYF,TRBJ2-7,TRBV28,-,many
TGCAGTCCGGTTCAGGGGGAACTGGGTGGCTACACCTTC,CSPVQGELGGYTF,TRBJ1-2,TRBV20-1,TRBD1,-
TGTGCCAGCAGTGATCTGCAGGGGAGAACTGAAGCTTTCTTT,CASSDLQGRTEAFF,TRBJ1-1,TRBV6-1,-,-
TGTGCCAGCAGAGGATGGGGCGACCGGGACAGGGCGTACAATGAGCAGTTCTTC,CASRGWGDRDRAYNEQFF,TRBJ2-1,TRBV5-4,TRBD1,-
TGCGCCAGCAGCCACTCCCGGTCGTATGGCTACACCTTC,CASSHSRSYGYTF,TRBJ1-2,TRBV4-1,-,few
TGTGCCAGCAGGCCAACTAGCGGGGCCCAAGAGACCCAGTACTTC,CASRPTSGAQETQYF,TRBJ2-5,TRBV12-3/TRBV12-4,TRBD2,many
TGTGCCAGCAGTCTACCCCCGGACCGAAACAATGAGCAGTTCTTC,CASSLPPDRNNEQFF,TRBJ2-1,TRBV27,-,many
TGCGCCAGCAGCTTGAAGGGGGCGCAGGATGGCTACACCTTC,CASSLKGAQDGYTF,TRBJ1-2,TRBV5-1,TRBD1,many
TGTGCCACCTCTGGGGGGGTTGGCTACAATGAGCAGTTCTTC,CATSGGVGYNEQFF,TRBJ2-1,TRBV24-1,TRBD2,-
TGTGCCAGCAGTCGCACGGGACAGGGAGGCGAGCAGTTCTTC,CASSRTGQGGEQFF,TRBJ2-1,TRBV6-5,TRBD1,-
TGTGCCACCAGTGTGGACAGGGTAGAAGGCACCGGGGAGCTGTTTTTT,CATSVDRVEGTGELFF,TRBJ2-2,TRBV24-1,TRBD1,many
TGCGCCAGCAGCCCGAACGCAGGCCTGAACACTGAAGCTTTCTTT,CASSPNAGLNTEAFF,TRBJ1-1,TRBV5-1,-,many
TGTGCCAGCACGAGGACAGAGATGAACACTGAAGCTTTCTTT,CASTRTEMNTEAFF,TRBJ1-1,TRBV7-2,-,few
TGTGCCAGCAGCTACGGGGGGGCGGTGAATGAGCAGTTCTTC,CASSYGGAVNEQFF,TRBJ2-1,TRBV12-3/TRBV12-4,TRBD2,many
TGCAGTGCTAGGACTAGCGGGGGGCAAGATACGCAGTATTTT,CSARTSGGQDTQYF,TRBJ2-3,TRBV20-1,TRBD2,many
TGTGCCAGCAGCAGACTCCCCTACGAGCAGTACTTC,CASSRLPYEQYF,TRBJ2-7,TRBV25-1,-,many
TGTGCCATCTCCACTAGCGCGTTCAACATTCAGTACTTC,CAISTSAFNIQYF,TRBJ2-4,TRBV7-9,TRBD2,many
TGTGCCACCAGGTTAGGCGGAGGGGATACGCAGTATTTT,CATRLGGGDTQYF,TRBJ2-3,TRBV24-1,-,many
TGCGCCAGCAGCTACCAGACAGCCCTGAACACCGGGGAGCTGTTTTTT,CASSYQTALNTGELFF,TRBJ2-2,TRBV5-1,-,many
TGTGCCAGCAGCTCGACGGATGGCTACACCTTC,CASSSTDGYTF,TRBJ1-2,TRBV9,-,few
TGTGCCAGCAGCCGCGGGACTAATAATTCACCCCTCCACTTT,CASSRGTNNSPLHF,TRBJ1-6,TRBV6-2/TRBV6-3,-,-
TGTGCCAGCAGTGGCCCGGGGGCCCAGTACTTC,CASSGPGAQYF,TRBJ2-5,TRBV2,-,few
TGCGCCAGCAGCCTCGGGACTAGCGGGGGGGTGTCCTACAATGAGCAGTTCTTC,CASSLGTSGGVSYNEQFF,TRBJ2-1,TRBV5-1,TRBD2,-
TGTGCCACCAGCAGAGTAGACCACCCAGATACGCAGTATTTT,CATSRVDHPDTQYF,TRBJ2-3,TRBV15,-,many
TGCGCCAGCAGCCAAGAAGAAGGGAGCGGGGAGCTGTTTTTT,CASSQEEGSGELFF,TRBJ2-2,TRBV4-1,-,-
TGCGCCAGCAGCCGAGGACTAGTGTATCCCCACAATGAGCAGTTCTTC,CASSRGLVYPHNEQFF,TRBJ2-1,TRBV5-1,TRBD2,many
TGTGCCAGCAGCCAAGAGAGATCAGCGGGAGACTCTCAAGAGACCCAGTACTTC,CASSQERSAGDSQETQYF,TRBJ2-5,TRBV3-1,TRBD2,-
TGTGCCAGCAGCCACGGGTCCTTTAACTATGGCTACACCTTC,CASSHGSFNYGYTF,TRBJ1-2,TRBV7-9,-,-
TGTGCCATCAGAGGACAGGGAGGGGGTGAAAAACTGTTTTTT,CAIRGQGGGEKLFF,TRBJ1-4,TRBV10-3,TRBD1,many
TGTGCCAGCAGCCCGACGGCAGTTGAAGCTTTCTTT,CASSPTAVEAFF,TRBJ1-1,TRBV7-9,-,many
TGTGCCAGCAGTTCGACCGGGACAGGGGCTTCCTACGAGCAGTACTTC,CASSSTGTGASYEQYF,TRBJ2-7,TRBV5-5,TRBD1,many
TGCGCCAGCAGTCTAGGGGGGCTTGAGACCCAGTACTTC,CASSLGGLETQYF,TRBJ2-5,TRBV5-1,-,many
TGTGCCAGCAGCCGTGTAGACGCCTCCTACGAGCAGTACTTC,CASSRVDASYEQYF,TRBJ2-7,TRBV7-2,-,-
TGCAGCGTTGAACTGGGACAGGGTAGTTACAATGAGCAGTTCTTC,CSVELGQGSYNEQFF,TRBJ2-1,TRBV29-1,TRBD1,many
TGTGCCAGCAGTGCGTCTGACGAGCAGTACTTC,CASSASDEQYF,TRBJ2-7,TRBV28,-,many
TGCAGTGCTAAAGGGAGCGCTTACAATGAGCAGTACTTC,CSAKGSAYNEQYF,TRBJ2-7,TRBV20-1,-,-
TGTGCCAGCAGCGCCCTCCCCAACTACGAGCAGTACTTC,CASSALPNYEQYF,TRBJ2-7,TRBV9,-,few
TGTGCCAGCAGTCCAGTTCCGGTATCCTACTTCAATGAGCAGTTCTTC,CASSPVPVSYFNEQFF,TRBJ2-1,TRBV28,-,many
TGTGCCACCAGCAGACAAAAGGGGGCGCGGGACACTGAAGCTTTCTTT,CATSRQKGARDTEAFF,TRBJ1-1,TRBV15,TRBD1,many
TGCGCCAGCAGCCAAAAATGGGCGAACACCGGGGAGCTGTTTTTT,CASSQKWANTGELFF,TRBJ2-2,TRBV4-3,-,many
TGTGCCAGCAGTTGGGTTTGGAACACTGAAGCTTTCTTT,CASSWVWNTEAFF,TRBJ1-1,TRBV28,-,-
TGTGCCAGCAGCCAAGCCAAGGGAGATACGCAGTATTTT,CASSQAKGDTQYF,TRBJ2-3,TRBV4-2,-,many
TGTGCCAGCTCGAGTATATACTCTGGGGCCAACGTCCTGACTTTC,CASSSIYSGANVLTF,TRBJ2-6,TRBV18,-,few